The rows below give T cell receptor beta chains drawn from one sample of a study of T cell changes during pregnancy in multiple sclerosis. Clones were sequenced by immunoSEQ multiplex PCR, and TCRdb holds only the in-frame ones, with some missing. Among fewer than 85,000 clones, 93% were seen once, and the ten largest hold approximately 2.5%. This sample comprised peripheral blood, obtained in the second trimester of pregnancy. These receptors were obtained from a female donor with multiple sclerosis, enrolled in a pregnancy study. The CDR3 runs from the conserved cysteine through the conserved F or W. The D gene is left open where the match is weak.

15,TRBV7-9,TRBJ1-1,TRBD1,CASSGTGGKNTEAFF
15,TRBV5-6,TRBJ1-1,NA,CASSFYDEENTEAFF
13,TRBV5-1,TRBJ1-2,NA,CASSFTQAYGYTF
14,TRBV6-1,TRBJ1-1,NA,CASSAGHRNTEAFF
13,TRBV19,TRBJ1-2,NA,CASSMVENYGYTF
16,TRBV10-2,TRBJ2-1,NA,CASSDGLAFESEEQFF
14,TRBV6-1,TRBJ1-5,NA,CASLHYYSNQPQHF
12,TRBV7-9,TRBJ1-3,NA,CASSWQGNTIYF
11,TRBV27,TRBJ2-7,NA,CASGGIYEQYF
15,TRBV11-2,TRBJ1-1,NA,CASSLVAGANTEAFF
13,TRBV2,TRBJ2-7,NA,CASNGAFAYEQYF
17,TRBV7-7,TRBJ2-3,TRBD1,CASSPATGTGGPDTQYF
14,TRBV9,TRBJ1-4,NA,CASSVDYFNEKLFF
15,TRBV18,TRBJ2-5,NA,CASSPLNGVQETQYF
15,TRBV30,TRBJ1-1,NA,CAWSATDSGNTEAFF
16,TRBV4-1,TRBJ2-5,TRBD1,CASSHHPTGIGETQYF
15,TRBV6-1,TRBJ2-5,TRBD1,CASSELGRGPKTQYF
15,TRBV4-1,TRBJ2-5,TRBD2,CASSKGLAGAETQYF
14,TRBV6-5,TRBJ2-1,NA,CASRSYPVQDEQFF
15,TRBV9,TRBJ2-1,NA,CASSVGAGGYNEQFF
14,TRBV7-8,TRBJ1-2,NA,CASSLGGYLYGYTF
15,TRBV19,TRBJ1-6,NA,CASSQSGIPNSPLHF
14,TRBV5-1,TRBJ2-1,NA,CASSFGSIYNEQFF
14,TRBV19,TRBJ1-6,NA,CASTGEEDNSPLHF
15,TRBV7-2,TRBJ2-1,NA,CASTTDHRVYNEQFF
15,TRBV6-1,TRBJ1-2,TRBD1,CASNSPGQARYGYTF
13,TRBV6-6,TRBJ2-1,NA,CASTGTSNNEQFF
15,TRBV7-8,TRBJ2-2,TRBD1,CASSSWDRAGRELFF
12,TRBV25-1,TRBJ1-1,NA,CASSPGGTEAFF
14,TRBV2,TRBJ1-1,NA,CASSEEGGNTEAFF
15,TRBV15,TRBJ1-4,TRBD1,CATSAGQIFNEKLFF
15,TRBV2,TRBJ2-7,NA,CASSDPTGSSYEQYF
13,TRBV5-4,TRBJ2-5,TRBD1,CASSQGVRETQYF
15,TRBV7-8,TRBJ2-7,TRBD1,CASSPSGTGTYEQYF
16,TRBV7-9,TRBJ2-1,NA,CASSRHGSGKDNEQFF
12,TRBV19,TRBJ1-5,NA,CASSITRQPQHF
15,TRBV1,TRBJ2-3,NA,CTSSQGRGCTDTQYF
13,TRBV2,TRBJ2-3,NA,CASSPDITDTQYF
16,TRBV7-7,TRBJ1-4,TRBD1,CASSRAPGQINEKLFF
17,TRBV19,TRBJ2-7,TRBD1,CASSLAPSTGRSYEQYF
17,TRBV25-1,TRBJ2-2,NA,CASSEPPGQGYTGELFF
11,TRBV29-1,TRBJ2-1,NA,CSGHRGNEQFF
13,TRBV6-1,TRBJ1-5,NA,CASSELGRAPQHF
14,TRBV7-8,TRBJ2-1,TRBD2,CASSKREGLDEQFF
15,TRBV11-2,TRBJ2-3,TRBD2,CASSDGGVSTDTQYF
14,TRBV9,TRBJ2-7,NA,CASSASGWEYEQYF
14,TRBV7-6,TRBJ2-1,NA,CASSGRLPLGEQFF
14,TRBV9,TRBJ2-7,TRBD1,CASSVGDSSYEQYF
16,TRBV5-1,TRBJ2-7,TRBD2,CASSFKRGATPYEQYF